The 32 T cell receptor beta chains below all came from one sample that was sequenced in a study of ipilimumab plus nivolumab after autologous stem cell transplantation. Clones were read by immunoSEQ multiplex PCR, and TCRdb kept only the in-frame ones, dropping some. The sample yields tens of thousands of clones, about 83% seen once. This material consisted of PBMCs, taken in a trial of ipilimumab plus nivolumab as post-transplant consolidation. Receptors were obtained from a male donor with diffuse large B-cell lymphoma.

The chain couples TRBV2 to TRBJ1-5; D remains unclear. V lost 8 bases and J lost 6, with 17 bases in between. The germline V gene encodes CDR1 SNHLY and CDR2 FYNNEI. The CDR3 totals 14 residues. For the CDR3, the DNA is TGTGCCAGCTCGATCGATCGAACGGGTCAGCCCCAGCATTTT. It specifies CASSIDRTGQPQHF. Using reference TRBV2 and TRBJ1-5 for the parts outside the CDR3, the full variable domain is EPEVTQTPSHQVTQMGQEVILRCVPISNHLYFYWYRQILGQKVEFLVSFYNNEISEKSEIFDDQFSVERPDGSNFTLKIRSTKLEDSAMYFCASSIDRTGQPQHFGDGTRLSIL.

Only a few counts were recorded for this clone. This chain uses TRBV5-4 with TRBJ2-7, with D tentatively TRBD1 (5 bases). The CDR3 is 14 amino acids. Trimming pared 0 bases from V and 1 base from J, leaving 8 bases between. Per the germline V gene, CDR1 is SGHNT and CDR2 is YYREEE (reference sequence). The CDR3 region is CASSLGPGSYEQYF. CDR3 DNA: TGTGCCAGCAGCTTGGGTCCAGGGTCCTACGAGCAGTACTTC.

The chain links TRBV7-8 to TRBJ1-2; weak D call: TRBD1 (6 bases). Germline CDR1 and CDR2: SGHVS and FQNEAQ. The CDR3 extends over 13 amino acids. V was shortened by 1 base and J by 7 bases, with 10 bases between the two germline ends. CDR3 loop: CASSLGGGGGYTF. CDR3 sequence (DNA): TGTGCCAGCAGCTTAGGAGGGGGGGGTGGCTACACCTTC.

The CDR3 region is CASSPGQGATEAFF. The CDR3, as DNA: TGTGCCAGCTCACCGGGACAGGGAGCCACTGAAGCTTTCTTT. The V call is TRBV18, the J call TRBJ1-1, with 9 nucleotides matching TRBD1. This CDR3 is 14 amino acids long. Germline CDR1 and CDR2: KGHSH and LQKENI. Unmatched junction bases numbered 3, after V lost 3 bases and J lost 4 bases.

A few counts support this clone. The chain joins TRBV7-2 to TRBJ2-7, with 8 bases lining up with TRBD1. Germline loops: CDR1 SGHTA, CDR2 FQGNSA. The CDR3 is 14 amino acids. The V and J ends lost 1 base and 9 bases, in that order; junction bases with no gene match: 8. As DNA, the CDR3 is TGTGCCAGCAGCTTAGGGCCCGGGACAGGACGGCAGTACTTC. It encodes CASSLGPGTGRQYF. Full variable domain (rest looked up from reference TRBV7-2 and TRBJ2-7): GAGVSQSPSNKVTEKGKDVELRCDPISGHTALYWYRQSLGQGLEFLIYFQGNSAPDKSGLPSDRFSAERTGGSVSTLTIQRTQQEDSAVYLCASSLGPGTGRQYFGPGTRLTVT.

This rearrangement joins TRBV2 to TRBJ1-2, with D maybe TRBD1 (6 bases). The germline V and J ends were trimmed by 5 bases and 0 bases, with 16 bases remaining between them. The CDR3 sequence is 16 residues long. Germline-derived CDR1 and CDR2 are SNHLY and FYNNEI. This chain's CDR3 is CASSMDRSYPNYGYTF. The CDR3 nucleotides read TGTGCCAGCAGTATGGACAGAAGTTACCCTAACTATGGCTACACCTTC.

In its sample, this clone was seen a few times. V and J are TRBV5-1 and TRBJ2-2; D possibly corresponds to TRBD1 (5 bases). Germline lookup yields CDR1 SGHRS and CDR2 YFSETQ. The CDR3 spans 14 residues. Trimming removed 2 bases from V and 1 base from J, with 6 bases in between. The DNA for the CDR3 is TGCGCCAGCAGCTTTGGACAGAACACCGGGGAGCTGTTTTTT. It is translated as CASSFGQNTGELFF. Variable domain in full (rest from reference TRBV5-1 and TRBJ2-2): KAGVTQTPRYLIKTRGQQVTLSCSPISGHRSVSWYQQTPGQGLQFLFEYFSETQRNKGNFPGRFSGRQFSNSRSEMNVSTLELGDSALYLCASSFGQNTGELFFGEGSRLTVL.

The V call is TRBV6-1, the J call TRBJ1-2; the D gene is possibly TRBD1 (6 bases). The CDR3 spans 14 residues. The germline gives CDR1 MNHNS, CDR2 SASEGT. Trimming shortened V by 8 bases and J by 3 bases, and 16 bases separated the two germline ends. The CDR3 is CASHYREGDYGYTF. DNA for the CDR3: TGTGCCAGCCATTACAGGGAAGGAGACTATGGCTACACCTTC.

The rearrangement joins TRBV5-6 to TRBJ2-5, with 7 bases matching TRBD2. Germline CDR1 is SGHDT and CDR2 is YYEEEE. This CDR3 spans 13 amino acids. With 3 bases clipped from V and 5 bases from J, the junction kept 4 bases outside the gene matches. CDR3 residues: CASSSLAAETQYF. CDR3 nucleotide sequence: TGTGCCAGCAGCTCCCTAGCGGCCGAGACCCAGTACTTC.

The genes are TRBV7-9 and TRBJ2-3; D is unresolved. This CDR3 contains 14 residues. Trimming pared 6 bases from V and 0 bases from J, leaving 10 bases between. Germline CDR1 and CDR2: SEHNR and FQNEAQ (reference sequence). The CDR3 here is CASRKGQSTDTQYF. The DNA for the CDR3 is TGTGCCAGCAGAAAAGGCCAAAGCACAGATACGCAGTATTTT.

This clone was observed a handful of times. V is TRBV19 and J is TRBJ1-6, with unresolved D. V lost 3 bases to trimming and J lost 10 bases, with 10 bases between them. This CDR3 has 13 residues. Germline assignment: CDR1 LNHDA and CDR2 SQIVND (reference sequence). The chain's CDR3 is CASSIGVDSPLHF. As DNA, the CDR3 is TGTGCCAGTAGTATCGGGGTAGACTCACCCCTCCACTTT.

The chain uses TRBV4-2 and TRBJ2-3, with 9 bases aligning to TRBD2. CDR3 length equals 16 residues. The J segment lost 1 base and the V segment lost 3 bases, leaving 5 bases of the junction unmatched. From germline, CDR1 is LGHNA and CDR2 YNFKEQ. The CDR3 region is CASSHPQRGGTDTQYF. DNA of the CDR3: TGTGCCAGCAGCCACCCCCAGCGGGGGGGCACAGATACGCAGTATTTT.

The DNA for the CDR3 is TGTGCCAGCAGCCACCGGACAACCTCTCTAACTAACTATGGCTACACCTTC. Protein product: CASSHRTTSLTNYGYTF. The chain couples TRBV11-2 to TRBJ1-2; D might be TRBD1 (5 bases). The V end was cut by 5 bases, the J end by 0 bases, with 19 bases between. Germline V gene sequence: CDR1 SGHAT, CDR2 FQNNGV. This CDR3 is built from 17 residues.

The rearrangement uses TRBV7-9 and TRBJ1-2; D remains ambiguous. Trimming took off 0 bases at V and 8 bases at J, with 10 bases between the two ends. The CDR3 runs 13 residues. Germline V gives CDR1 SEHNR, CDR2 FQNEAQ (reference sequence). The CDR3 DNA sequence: TGTGCCAGCAGCTTAGCAGGGTTAGACGGCTACACCTTC. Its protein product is CASSLAGLDGYTF.

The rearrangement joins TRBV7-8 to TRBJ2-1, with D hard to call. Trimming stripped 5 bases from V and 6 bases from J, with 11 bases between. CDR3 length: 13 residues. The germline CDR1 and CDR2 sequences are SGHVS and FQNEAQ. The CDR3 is CASSHSTRNEQFF. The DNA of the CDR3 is TGTGCCAGCAGCCACAGTACCCGCAATGAGCAGTTCTTC.

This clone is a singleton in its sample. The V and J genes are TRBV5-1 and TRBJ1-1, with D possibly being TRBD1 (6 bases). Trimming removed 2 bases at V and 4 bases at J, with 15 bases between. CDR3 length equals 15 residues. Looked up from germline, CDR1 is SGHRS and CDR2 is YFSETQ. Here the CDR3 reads CASSLTGLRGTEAFF. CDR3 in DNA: TGCGCCAGCAGCTTAACAGGGTTAAGAGGCACTGAAGCTTTCTTT.

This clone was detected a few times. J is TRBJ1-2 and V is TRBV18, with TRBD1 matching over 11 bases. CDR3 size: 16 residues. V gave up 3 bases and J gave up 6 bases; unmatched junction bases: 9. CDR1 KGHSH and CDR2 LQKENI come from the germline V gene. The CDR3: CASSPPGQGALDGYTF. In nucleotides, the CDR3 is TGTGCCAGCTCACCCCCAGGACAGGGGGCTTTGGATGGCTACACCTTC.

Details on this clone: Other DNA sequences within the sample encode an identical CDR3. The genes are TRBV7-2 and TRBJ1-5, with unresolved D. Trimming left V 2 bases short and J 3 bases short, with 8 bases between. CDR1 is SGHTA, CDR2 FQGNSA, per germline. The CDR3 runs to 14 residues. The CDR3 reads CASSLSRTNQPQHF. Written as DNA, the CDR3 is TGTGCCAGCAGCTTAAGCAGGACCAATCAGCCCCAGCATTTT.

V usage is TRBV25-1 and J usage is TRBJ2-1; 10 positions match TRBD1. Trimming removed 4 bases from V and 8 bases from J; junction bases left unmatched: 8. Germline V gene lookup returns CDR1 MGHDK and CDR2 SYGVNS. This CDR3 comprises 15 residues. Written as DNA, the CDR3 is TGTGCCAGCAGTGGGCCGGGACAGGGGATCGATGAGCAGTTCTTC. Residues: CASSGPGQGIDEQFF.

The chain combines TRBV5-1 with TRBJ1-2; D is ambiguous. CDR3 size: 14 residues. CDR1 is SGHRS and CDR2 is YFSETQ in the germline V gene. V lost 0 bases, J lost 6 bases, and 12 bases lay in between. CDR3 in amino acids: CASSLGSPRDGYTF. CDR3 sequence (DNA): TGCGCCAGCAGCTTGGGTTCCCCCCGGGATGGCTACACCTTC.

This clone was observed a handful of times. Written as DNA, the CDR3 is TGTGCCAGCAGCCGAGACAGTTTGAGGAATTCACCCCTCCACTTT. It is translated as CASSRDSLRNSPLHF. The rearrangement uses TRBV7-9 and TRBJ1-6, with D maybe TRBD1 (5 bases). The CDR3 contains 15 residues. V was clipped by 5 bases and J by 7 bases, with 15 bases between them. Germline V gene data show CDR1 as SEHNR and CDR2 as FQNEAQ (reference sequence).

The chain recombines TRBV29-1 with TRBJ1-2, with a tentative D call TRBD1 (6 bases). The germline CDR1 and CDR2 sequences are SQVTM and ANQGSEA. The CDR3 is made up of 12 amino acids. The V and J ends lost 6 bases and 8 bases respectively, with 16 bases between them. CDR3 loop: CSVAQGPRGYTF. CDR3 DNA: TGCAGCGTCGCACAGGGTCCTCGGGGCTACACCTTC.

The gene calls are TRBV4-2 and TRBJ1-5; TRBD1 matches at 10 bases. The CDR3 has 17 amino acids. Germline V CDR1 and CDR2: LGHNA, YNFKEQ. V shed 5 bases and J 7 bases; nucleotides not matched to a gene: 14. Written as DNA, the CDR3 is TGTGCCAGCAGCTTCCGTGGGACAGGGGACTCGGGACAGCCCCAGCATTTT. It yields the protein CASSFRGTGDSGQPQHF.

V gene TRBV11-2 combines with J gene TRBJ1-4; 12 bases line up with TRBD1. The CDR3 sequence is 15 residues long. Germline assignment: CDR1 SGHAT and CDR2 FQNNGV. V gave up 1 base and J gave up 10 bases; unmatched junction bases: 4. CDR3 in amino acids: CASSLGGTGGGKLFF. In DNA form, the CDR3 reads TGTGCCAGCAGCTTAGGGGGGACAGGGGGCGGAAAACTGTTTTTT.

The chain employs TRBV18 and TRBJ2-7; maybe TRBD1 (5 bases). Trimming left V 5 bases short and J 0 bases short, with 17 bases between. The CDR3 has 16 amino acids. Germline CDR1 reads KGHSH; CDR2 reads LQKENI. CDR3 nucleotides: TGTGCCAGCTCAATGAGACAGAGTCAAAGCTCCTACGAGCAGTACTTC. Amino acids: CASSMRQSQSSYEQYF.

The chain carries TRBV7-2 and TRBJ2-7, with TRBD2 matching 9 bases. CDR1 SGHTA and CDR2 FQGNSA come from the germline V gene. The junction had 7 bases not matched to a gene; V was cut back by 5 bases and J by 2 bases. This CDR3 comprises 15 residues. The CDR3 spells CASSPAGGAAYEQYF. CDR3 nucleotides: TGTGCCAGCAGCCCGGCGGGAGGGGCGGCCTACGAGCAGTACTTC.

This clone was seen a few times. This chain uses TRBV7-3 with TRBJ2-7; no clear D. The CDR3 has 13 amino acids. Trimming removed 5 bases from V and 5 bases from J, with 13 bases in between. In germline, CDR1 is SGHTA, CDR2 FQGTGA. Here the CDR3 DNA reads TGTGCCAGCAGCGCCCACCCCTTGGACGAGCAGTACTTC. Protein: CASSAHPLDEQYF.

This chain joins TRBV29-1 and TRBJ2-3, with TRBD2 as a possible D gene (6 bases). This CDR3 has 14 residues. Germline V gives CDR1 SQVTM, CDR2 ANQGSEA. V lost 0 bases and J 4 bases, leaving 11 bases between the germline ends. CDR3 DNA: TGCAGCGTTGAAGATGGAGGGTTTTCAGATACGCAGTATTTT. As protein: CSVEDGGFSDTQYF.

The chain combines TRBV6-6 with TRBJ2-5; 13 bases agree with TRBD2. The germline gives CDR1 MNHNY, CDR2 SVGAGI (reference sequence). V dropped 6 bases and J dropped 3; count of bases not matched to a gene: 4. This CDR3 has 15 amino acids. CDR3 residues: CASSGTSGAEETQYF. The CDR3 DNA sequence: TGTGCCAGCAGCGGGACTAGCGGGGCCGAAGAGACCCAGTACTTC.

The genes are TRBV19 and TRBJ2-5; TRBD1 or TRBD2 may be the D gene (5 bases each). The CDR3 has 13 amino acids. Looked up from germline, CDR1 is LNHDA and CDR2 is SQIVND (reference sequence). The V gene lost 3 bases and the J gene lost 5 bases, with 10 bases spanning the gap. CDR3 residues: CASSMDWGETQYF. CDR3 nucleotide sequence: TGTGCCAGTAGTATGGACTGGGGGGAGACCCAGTACTTC.

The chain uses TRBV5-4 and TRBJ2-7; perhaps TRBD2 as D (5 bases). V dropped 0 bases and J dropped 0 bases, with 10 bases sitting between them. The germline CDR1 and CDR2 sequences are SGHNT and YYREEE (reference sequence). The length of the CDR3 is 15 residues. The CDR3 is CASSLGGLTSYEQYF. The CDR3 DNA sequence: TGTGCCAGCAGCTTGGGAGGGCTGACCTCCTACGAGCAGTACTTC.

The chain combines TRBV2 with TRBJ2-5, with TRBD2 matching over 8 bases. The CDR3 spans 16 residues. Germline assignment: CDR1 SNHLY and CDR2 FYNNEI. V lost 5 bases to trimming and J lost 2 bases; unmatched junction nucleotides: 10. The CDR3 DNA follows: TGTGCCAGCAGTAAGGGGACTAGGTCTCTTCAAGAGACCCAGTACTTC. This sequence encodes CASSKGTRSLQETQYF.